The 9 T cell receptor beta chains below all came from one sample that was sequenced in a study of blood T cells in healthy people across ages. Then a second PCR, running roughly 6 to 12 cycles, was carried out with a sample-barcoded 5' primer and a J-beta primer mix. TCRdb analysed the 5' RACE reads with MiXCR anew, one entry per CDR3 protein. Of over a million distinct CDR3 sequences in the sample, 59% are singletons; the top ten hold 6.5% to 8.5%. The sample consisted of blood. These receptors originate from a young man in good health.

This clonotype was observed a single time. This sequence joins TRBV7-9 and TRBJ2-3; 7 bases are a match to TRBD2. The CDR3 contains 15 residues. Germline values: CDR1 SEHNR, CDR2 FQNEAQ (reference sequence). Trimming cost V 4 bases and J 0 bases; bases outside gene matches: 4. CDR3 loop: CASSSPAGSTDTQYF. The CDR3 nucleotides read TGTGCCAGCAGCTCCCCAGCGGGGAGCACAGATACGCAGTATTTT.

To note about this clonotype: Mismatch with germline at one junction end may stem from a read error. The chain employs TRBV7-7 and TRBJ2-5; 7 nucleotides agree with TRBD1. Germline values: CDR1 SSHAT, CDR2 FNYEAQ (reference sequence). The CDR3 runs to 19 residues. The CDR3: CASSLARSSTGRSQEAQYF. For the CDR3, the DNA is TGTGCTAGCAGCTTAGCGCGGTCATCGACAGGGAGAAGCCAAGAGGCCCAGTACTTC.

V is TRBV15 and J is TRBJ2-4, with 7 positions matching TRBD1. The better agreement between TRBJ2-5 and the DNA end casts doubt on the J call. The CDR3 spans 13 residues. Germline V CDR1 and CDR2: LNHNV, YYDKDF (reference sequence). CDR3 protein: CATNRDRQETQYF. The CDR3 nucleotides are TGTGCCACGAACCGGGACAGACAAGAGACCCAGTACTTC.

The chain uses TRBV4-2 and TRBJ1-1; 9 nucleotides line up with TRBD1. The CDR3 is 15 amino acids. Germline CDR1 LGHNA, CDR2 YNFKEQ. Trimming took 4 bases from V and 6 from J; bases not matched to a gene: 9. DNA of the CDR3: TGTGCCAGCAGCCCCCGGGGACAGGGAGTAGCTGAAGCTTTCTTT. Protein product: CASSPRGQGVAEAFF.

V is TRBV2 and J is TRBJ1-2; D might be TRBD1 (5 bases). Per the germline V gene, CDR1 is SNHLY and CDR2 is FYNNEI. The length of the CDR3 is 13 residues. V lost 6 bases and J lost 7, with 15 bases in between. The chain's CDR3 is CASRETGVRGYTF. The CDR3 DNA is TGTGCCAGCAGGGAAACAGGCGTCCGTGGCTACACCTTC. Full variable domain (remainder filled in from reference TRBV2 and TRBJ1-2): EPEVTQTPSHQVTQMGQEVILRCVPISNHLYFYWYRQILGQKVEFLVSFYNNEISEKSEIFDDQFSVERPDGSNFTLKIRSTKLEDSAMYFCASRETGVRGYTFGSGTRLTVV.

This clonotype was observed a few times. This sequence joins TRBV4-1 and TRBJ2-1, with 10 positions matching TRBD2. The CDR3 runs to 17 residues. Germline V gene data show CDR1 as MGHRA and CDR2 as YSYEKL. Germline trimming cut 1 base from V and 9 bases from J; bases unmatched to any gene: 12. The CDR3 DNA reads TGCGCCAGCAGCCAAGGTCCCCTAGCGGGAGTTTCGCTTGAGCAGTTCTTC. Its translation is CASSQGPLAGVSLEQFF.

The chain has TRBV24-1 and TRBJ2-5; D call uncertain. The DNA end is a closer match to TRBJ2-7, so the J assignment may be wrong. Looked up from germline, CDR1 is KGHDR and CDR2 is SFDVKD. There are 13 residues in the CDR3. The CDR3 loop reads CATSDPLTGEQYF. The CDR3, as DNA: TGTGCCACCAGTGATCCTCTAACGGGCGAGCAGTACTTC.

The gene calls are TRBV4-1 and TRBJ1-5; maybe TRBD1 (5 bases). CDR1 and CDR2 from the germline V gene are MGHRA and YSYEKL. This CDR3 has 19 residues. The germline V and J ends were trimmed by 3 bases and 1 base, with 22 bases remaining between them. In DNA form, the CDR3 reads TGCGCCAGCAGCCATGGAGGGACCGCCGGGACGGCAAGCAATCAGCCCCAGCATTTT. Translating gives CASSHGGTAGTASNQPQHF.

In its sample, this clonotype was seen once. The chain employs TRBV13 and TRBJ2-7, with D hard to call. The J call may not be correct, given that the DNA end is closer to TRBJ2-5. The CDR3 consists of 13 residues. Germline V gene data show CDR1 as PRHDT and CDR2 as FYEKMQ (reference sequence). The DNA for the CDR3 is TGTGCCAGCAGCTTAGACTTGGATGGGACCCAGTACTTC. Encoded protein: CASSLDLDGTQYF.